Listed here is a single T cell receptor (beta chain). V was shortened by 0 bases and J by 0 bases, with 8 bases between the two germline ends. The CDR3 is made up of 15 amino acids. CDR1 SEHNR and CDR2 FQNEAQ come from the germline V gene (reference sequence). The data derive from a study of beta chain features in type 1 diabetes. Expressed TCRB transcripts were sequenced, since all the RNA that had been isolated was reverse transcribed. Sequencing used immunoSEQ multiplex PCR; TCRdb keeps in-frame clones, though not all of them. This table holds a few hundred thousand clones, roughly 9.6% found once.

The sequenced sample consisted of naive CD4+ T cells from blood. The origin of this receptor is a young woman in good health. The chain couples TRBV7-9 to TRBJ1-1; D remains unclear. The CDR3 sequence: CASSLAGSLNTEAFF. In nucleotides, the CDR3 is TGTGCCAGCAGCTTAGCGGGCAGCTTGAACACTGAAGCTTTCTTT.